This entry lists 9 T cell receptor beta chains sequenced from one sample in a study of blood T cell repertoires in COVID-19. Method: immunoSEQ multiplex PCR; TCRdb's copy keeps in-frame clones and lacks some. The top ten clones hold over 3.5% of a sample with roughly 160,000 clones, about 87% of them seen once. The sample was peripheral blood. Receptor source: a woman aged 60-75 years who had recovered from COVID-19.

The V gene is TRBV9, the J gene TRBJ2-5; 9 bases fit TRBD2. V was clipped by 4 bases and J by 5 bases; unmatched bases: 18. The CDR3 has 18 residues. In germline, CDR1 is SGDLS, CDR2 YYNGEE. In DNA form, the CDR3 reads TGTGCCAGCAGCTCAAGTCCAGCGGGGGGCCTCCGGCGGGAGACCCAGTACTTC. It translates to CASSSSPAGGLRRETQYF.

V is TRBV2 and J is TRBJ2-1, with 7 positions matching TRBD1. V shed 6 bases and J 2 bases; nucleotides not matched to a gene: 7. The CDR3 runs to 15 residues. CDR1 is SNHLY, CDR2 FYNNEI, per germline. Here the CDR3 DNA reads TGTGCCAGCAGCCTCGACAGGGTTGCCTACAATGAGCAGTTCTTC. It codes for CASSLDRVAYNEQFF.

CDR3 nucleotides: TGCGCCTCCATACGGGGCAGGGGACGGATTAACTATGGCTACACCTTC. It codes for CASIRGRGRINYGYTF. This chain links TRBV23-1 with TRBJ1-2; TRBD1 might be the D (6 bases). TRBV23-1 is an ORF for which the function is uncertain. V lost 11 bases and J 1 base, leaving 23 bases between the germline ends. The CDR3 loop spans 16 amino acids.

This clone is a singleton in its sample. The chain recombines TRBV9 with TRBJ1-2, with 9 positions matching TRBD1. The CDR3 contains 17 residues. V was pared by 4 bases and J by 4 bases, with 14 bases of the junction left unmatched. Germline values: CDR1 SGDLS, CDR2 YYNGEE. CDR3 amino acids: CASSLGTGGQMGYGYTF. The DNA of the CDR3 is TGTGCCAGCAGCCTAGGCACAGGGGGCCAGATGGGCTATGGCTACACCTTC.

The chain employs TRBV7-6 and TRBJ2-6; D ambiguous. V lost 3 bases and J 2 bases, leaving 8 bases between the germline ends. Per germline, CDR1 SGHVS and CDR2 FNYEAQ. The CDR3 runs 15 residues. The CDR3 region is CASSFGATGANVLTF. CDR3 sequence (DNA): TGTGCCAGCAGCTTTGGTGCGACTGGGGCCAACGTCCTGACTTTC.

This chain uses TRBV7-9 with TRBJ1-5; D ambiguous. The germline V and J ends were trimmed by 5 bases and 2 bases, with 4 bases remaining between them. Germline V CDR1 and CDR2: SEHNR, FQNEAQ (reference sequence). The CDR3 covers 12 residues. CDR3 DNA sequence: TGTGCCAGCAGCCGGGGCAATCAGCCCCAGCATTTT. Encoded protein: CASSRGNQPQHF.

V usage is TRBV2 and J usage is TRBJ1-5; 7 nucleotides match TRBD1. Trimming took 7 bases from V and 5 from J; bases not matched to a gene: 5. The CDR3 is made up of 13 amino acids. Germline V gene data show CDR1 as SNHLY and CDR2 as FYNNEI. CDR3 in amino acids: CASTKTGYQPQHF. CDR3 in DNA: TGTGCCAGCACCAAGACAGGGTATCAGCCCCAGCATTTT.

The V and J genes are TRBV19 and TRBJ1-2, with 7 bases that match TRBD1. V shed 3 bases, J shed 4 bases, and the junction held 8 bases outside the gene matches. Germline lookup yields CDR1 LNHDA and CDR2 SQIVND (reference sequence). The CDR3 consists of 15 residues. Here the CDR3 reads CASSMELGQIYGYTF. CDR3 sequence (DNA): TGTGCCAGTAGTATGGAATTGGGACAGATCTATGGCTACACCTTC. Combining the CDR3 with reference TRBV19 and TRBJ1-2 gives the whole variable domain DGGITQSPKYLFRKEGQNVTLSCEQNLNHDAMYWYRQDPGQGLRLIYYSQIVNDFQKGDIAEGYSVSREKKESFPLTVTSAQKNPTAFYLCASSMELGQIYGYTFGSGTRLTVV.

This sequence joins TRBV5-6 and TRBJ1-2, with 9 bases lining up with TRBD1. The V and J ends lost 0 bases and 11 bases, in that order; junction bases with no gene match: 8. This CDR3 has 14 amino acids. Germline CDR1 reads SGHDT; CDR2 reads YYEEEE. CDR3 sequence: CASSLADRGRRYTF. The CDR3 DNA is TGTGCCAGCAGCTTGGCCGACAGGGGGAGAAGGTACACCTTC.